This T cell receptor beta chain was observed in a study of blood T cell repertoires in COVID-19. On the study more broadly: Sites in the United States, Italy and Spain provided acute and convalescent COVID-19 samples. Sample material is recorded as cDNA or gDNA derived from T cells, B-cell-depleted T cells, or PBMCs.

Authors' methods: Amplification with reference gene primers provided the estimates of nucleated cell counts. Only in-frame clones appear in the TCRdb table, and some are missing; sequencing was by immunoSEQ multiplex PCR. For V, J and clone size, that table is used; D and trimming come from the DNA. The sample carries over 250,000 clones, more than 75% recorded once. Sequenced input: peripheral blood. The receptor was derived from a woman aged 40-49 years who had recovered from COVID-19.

The chain's CDR3 is CASSFRGSGAYEQYF. The CDR3 DNA sequence: TGTGCCAGCAGCTTTCGGGGTAGCGGGGCGTACGAGCAGTACTTC. The chain uses TRBV7-2 and TRBJ2-7; TRBD2 matches at 8 bases. Germline V gene data show CDR1 as SGHTA and CDR2 as FQGNSA. The CDR3 has 15 amino acids. The V segment lost 3 bases and the J segment 4 bases; nucleotides outside the gene matches: 8.